What follows are 27 T cell receptor beta chains derived from one specimen sequenced in a study of T-cell memory formation after mild COVID-19. One entry per CDR3 protein, called by TCRdb with MiXCR from the 5' RACE reads. Found here are about 320,000 distinct CDR3 sequences, 13% to 15% of them singletons; the top ten hold under 25%. The sample taken for sequencing was PBMCs or a T cell subset sorted from them (not recorded which). The receptors originated from a man between 18 and 35 years old who had mild COVID-19 (a few samples of this study predate the infection). Cell type and time point are not known.

The V and J genes are TRBV7-6 and TRBJ2-1; 11 positions match TRBD2. The V segment lost 2 bases and the J segment 4 bases; nucleotides outside the gene matches: 1. This CDR3 comprises 15 residues. The germline V gene has CDR1 SGHVS and CDR2 FNYEAQ. The chain's CDR3 is CASSLIAGGYNEQFF. The DNA of the CDR3 is TGTGCCAGCAGCTTAATAGCGGGGGGGTACAATGAGCAGTTCTTC. Supplemented by reference TRBV7-6 and TRBJ2-1, the full variable domain reads GAGVSQSPRYKVTKRGQDVALRCDPISGHVSLYWYRQALGQGPEFLTYFNYEAQQDKSGLPNDRFSAERPEGSISTLTIQRTEQRDSAMYRCASSLIAGGYNEQFFGPGTRLTVL.

This clonotype has ten or more counts. The J gene is TRBJ2-7, the V gene TRBV5-1; D remains unclear. The CDR3 has 11 residues. Looked up from germline, CDR1 is SGHRS and CDR2 is YFSETQ. Trimming took 4 bases from V and 3 from J, leaving 5 bases between them. The CDR3 loop is CASSRHYEQYF. CDR3 sequence (DNA): TGCGCCAGCAGCCGCCACTACGAGCAGTACTTC. Full variable domain (remainder filled in from reference TRBV5-1 and TRBJ2-7): KAGVTQTPRYLIKTRGQQVTLSCSPISGHRSVSWYQQTPGQGLQFLFEYFSETQRNKGNFPGRFSGRQFSNSRSEMNVSTLELGDSALYLCASSRHYEQYFGPGTRLTVT.

This chain links TRBV11-2 with TRBJ2-2, with 10 bases matching TRBD2. Looked up from germline, CDR1 is SGHAT and CDR2 is FQNNGV. The CDR3 totals 16 residues. J lost 7 bases, V lost 5 bases, and 10 bases had no gene match. This chain's CDR3 is CASSILLAGAGGELFF. CDR3 coding DNA: TGTGCCAGCAGCATCCTTCTAGCGGGGGCCGGCGGGGAGCTGTTTTTT.

CDR3 residues: CASSLGAQLASGQFF. The CDR3 DNA is TGCGCCAGCAGCTTGGGGGCACAACTAGCTTCGGGGCAGTTCTTC. V and J are TRBV5-1 and TRBJ2-1, with D possibly matching TRBD2 (6 bases). Trimming shortened V by 0 bases and J by 12 bases, and 19 bases separated the two germline ends. The CDR3 has 15 amino acids. The germline CDR1 and CDR2 sequences are SGHRS and YFSETQ.

The sample holds a few counts of this clonotype. V is TRBV4-1 and J is TRBJ2-1; TRBD2 agrees at 12 bases. The CDR3 is 16 residues long. Losses at the gene ends were 0 bases for V and 10 bases for J; bases not matched to a gene: 7. Germline V gene data show CDR1 as MGHRA and CDR2 as YSYEKL. In DNA form, the CDR3 reads TGCGCCAGCAGCCAAGACTCGCTAGCGGGGGGGCTCGAGCAGTTCTTC. Protein sequence: CASSQDSLAGGLEQFF.

This rearrangement joins TRBV20-1 to TRBJ1-6; D is unclear. This CDR3 is built from 13 residues. Germline values: CDR1 DFQATT, CDR2 SNEGSKA (reference sequence). Trimming removed 6 bases at V and 7 bases at J, with 13 bases between. The DNA for the CDR3 is TGCAGTGCCCCGGTCACAGAAAATTCACCCCTCCACTTT. It yields the protein CSAPVTENSPLHF.

The rearrangement links TRBV4-1 to TRBJ2-3, with D possibly being TRBD2 (6 bases). The V gene lost 0 bases and the J gene lost 4 bases, with 11 bases spanning the gap. Germline CDR1 and CDR2: MGHRA and YSYEKL. The CDR3 has 15 residues. This chain's CDR3 is CASSQDTGGPDTQYF. The CDR3 DNA reads as TGCGCCAGCAGCCAAGATACCGGGGGTCCAGATACGCAGTATTTT.

This clonotype was detected ten times or more. The gene calls are TRBV27 and TRBJ2-3, with D tentatively TRBD1 (6 bases). This CDR3 contains 17 residues. Trimming pared 2 bases from V and 3 bases from J, leaving 18 bases between. Looked up from germline, CDR1 is MNHEY and CDR2 is SMNVEV (reference sequence). CDR3 amino acids: CASSLTAGDVRTDTQYF. CDR3 bases: TGTGCCAGCAGTTTAACCGCAGGGGACGTGAGGACAGATACGCAGTATTTT.

The rearrangement joins TRBV6-5 to TRBJ2-3, with D perhaps matching TRBD1 (6 bases). Germline values: CDR1 MNHEY, CDR2 SVGAGI. CDR3 size: 18 residues. Trimming stripped 0 bases from V and 0 bases from J, with 16 bases between. CDR3 nucleotides: TGTGCCAGCAGTTACTCATTGGGGGCGTCCTATAGCACAGATACGCAGTATTTT. Translated, it gives CASSYSLGASYSTDTQYF.

The V and J genes are TRBV5-1 and TRBJ1-1; TRBD1 matches at 7 bases. Germline trimming cut 0 bases from V and 7 bases from J; bases unmatched to any gene: 6. The CDR3 is made up of 14 amino acids. Germline assignment: CDR1 SGHRS and CDR2 YFSETQ. In nucleotides, the CDR3 is TGCGCCAGCAGCTTGGTGCCAGGGGGAGATGAAGCTTTCTTT. It yields the protein CASSLVPGGDEAFF.

The chain couples TRBV18 to TRBJ1-2, with a weak D call TRBD1 (5 bases). The CDR3 has 13 residues. Germline V gene data show CDR1 as KGHSH and CDR2 as LQKENI. The V end lost 0 bases, the J end lost 4 bases, and 6 bases lay between the germline ends. CDR3 amino acids: CASSPPTVYGYTF. The CDR3 coding sequence is TGTGCCAGCTCACCACCGACAGTCTATGGCTACACCTTC. The entire variable domain, with the rest obtained from reference TRBV18 and TRBJ1-2, is as follows: NAGVMQNPRHLVRRRGQEARLRCSPMKGHSHVYWYRQLPEEGLKFMVYLQKENIIDESGMPKERFSAEFPKEGPSILRIQQVVRGDSAAYFCASSPPTVYGYTFGSGTRLTVV.

The chain is built from TRBV20-1 and TRBJ2-7; D unclear. V was trimmed by 2 bases and J by 6 bases, leaving 17 bases between them. The length of the CDR3 is 14 residues. Germline lookup yields CDR1 DFQATT and CDR2 SNEGSKA (reference sequence). CDR3 in DNA: TGCAGTGCTAGAAAAGGCTATGGGGTCGGCGAGCAGTACTTC. Its translation is CSARKGYGVGEQYF.

This clonotype was seen repeatedly, ten times or more. The gene calls are TRBV12-3 or TRBV12-4 and TRBJ2-3; 9 bases agree with TRBD2. V dropped 5 bases and J dropped 8; count of bases not matched to a gene: 8. The CDR3 runs to 14 residues. The CDR3: CASSQSGGYRTQYF. The DNA of the CDR3 is TGTGCCAGCAGTCAAAGCGGGGGGTACCGTACGCAGTATTTT.

This clonotype was found a few times. The chain joins TRBV28 to TRBJ2-7, with D perhaps matching TRBD1 (6 bases). Deletions cut 2 bases from V and 6 bases from J, with 11 bases between. The length of the CDR3 is 13 residues. Per germline, CDR1 MDHEN and CDR2 SYDVKM. CDR3 sequence: CASSLAGAGEQYV. CDR3 bases: TGTGCCAGCAGTTTAGCAGGGGCCGGCGAGCAGTACGTC.

The V gene is TRBV4-1, the J gene TRBJ2-4; the D is unclear. Germline values: CDR1 MGHRA, CDR2 YSYEKL. V was shortened by 0 bases and J by 8 bases, with 14 bases between the two germline ends. CDR3 length: 15 residues. The chain's CDR3 is CASSQDRRRADIQYF. The CDR3 region has the DNA TGCGCCAGCAGCCAAGATAGACGTCGCGCGGACATTCAGTACTTC.

The V call is TRBV6-6, the J call TRBJ1-1; no clear D gene. The CDR3 runs to 14 residues. Germline CDR1 and CDR2: MNHNY and SVGAGI (reference sequence). The V end lost 5 bases, the J end lost 1 base, and 11 bases lay between the germline ends. This CDR3 is CASSPHWENTEAFF. DNA for the CDR3: TGTGCCAGCAGTCCACACTGGGAGAACACTGAAGCTTTCTTT.

This clonotype was observed at least ten times. The chain couples TRBV29-1 to TRBJ2-4; D possibly uses TRBD1 or TRBD2 (5 bases each). The CDR3 contains 14 residues. The germline V and J ends were trimmed by 0 bases and 3 bases, with 9 bases remaining between them. The germline V gene has CDR1 SQVTM and CDR2 ANQGSEA. CDR3 sequence reads: CSVEDRGGKNIQYF. In nucleotides, the CDR3 is TGCAGCGTTGAAGATCGTGGGGGCAAAAACATTCAGTACTTC.

Ten or more counts support this clonotype. The genes are TRBV5-8 and TRBJ2-7; 8 nucleotides align to TRBD1. Germline CDR1 and CDR2: SGHTS and YDEGEE. The CDR3 extends over 15 amino acids. V lost 5 bases and J lost 3; bases outside the gene matches: 10. CDR3 in DNA: TGTGCCAGCAGTCTTGACAGGGGTCTTATCTACGAGCAGTACTTC. Its translation is CASSLDRGLIYEQYF.

The V and J genes are TRBV29-1 and TRBJ1-3, with D uncertain. Germline V gives CDR1 SQVTM, CDR2 ANQGSEA. Trimming removed 0 bases from V and 6 bases from J, with 12 bases in between. There are 14 residues in the CDR3. The CDR3 DNA sequence: TGCAGCGTTGAAGATGGCCAGGAGATAAACACCATATATTTT. Protein sequence: CSVEDGQEINTIYF. The entire variable domain, with the rest obtained from reference TRBV29-1 and TRBJ1-3, is as follows: SAVISQKPSRDICQRGTSLTIQCQVDSQVTMMFWYRQQPGQSLTLIATANQGSEATYESGFVIDKFPISRPNLTFSTLTVSNMSPEDSSIYLCSVEDGQEINTIYFGEGSWLTVV.

This clonotype came up a few times. This chain connects TRBV19 to TRBJ1-6, with 7 bases that match TRBD1. The CDR3 sequence is 14 residues long. Germline assignment: CDR1 LNHDA and CDR2 SQIVND (reference sequence). The V and J ends lost 5 bases and 8 bases, in that order; junction bases with no gene match: 6. CDR3 residues: CASSLQGKDSPLHF. In nucleotides, the CDR3 is TGTGCCAGTAGTTTACAGGGGAAGGATTCACCCCTCCACTTT.

The V and J genes are TRBV4-3 and TRBJ2-3; D tentatively reads TRBD1 or TRBD2 (6 bases each). Germline V gene data show CDR1 as LGHNA and CDR2 as YSLEER. The CDR3 runs 13 residues. V dropped 4 bases and J dropped 4 bases, with 9 bases sitting between them. CDR3: CASSRGAADTQYF. The DNA for the CDR3 is TGCGCCAGCAGCCGGGGGGCTGCAGATACGCAGTATTTT.

The chain has TRBV7-9 and TRBJ2-7; D is undetermined. CDR3 length: 13 residues. Per the germline V gene, CDR1 is SEHNR and CDR2 is FQNEAQ (reference sequence). V was shortened by 5 bases and J by 1 base, with 9 bases between the two germline ends. The CDR3 reads CASSPGPSYEQYV. The DNA for the CDR3 is TGTGCCAGCAGCCCGGGCCCATCCTACGAGCAGTACGTC.

The rearrangement uses TRBV7-2 and TRBJ2-1, with TRBD2 matching over 9 bases. This CDR3 spans 15 amino acids. CDR1 is SGHTA, CDR2 FQGNSA, per germline. With 1 base clipped from V and 9 bases from J, the junction kept 7 bases outside the gene matches. The DNA of the CDR3 is TGTGCCAGCAGCTTAGAGCGGGGGGTCGGGAGTGAGCAGTTCTTC. This translates into CASSLERGVGSEQFF.

This clonotype was found many times. One junction end disagrees with the germline gene, perhaps due to a read error. The chain carries TRBV5-5 and TRBJ2-3; TRBD1 matches at 9 bases. CDR1 SGHKS and CDR2 YYEKEE come from the germline V gene (reference sequence). This CDR3 is built from 16 residues. CDR3 in DNA: TGTGCCAGCAGTTTGGGGACAGGGCCTTCCACAGATACGCAGTATTTT. This gives the protein CASSLGTGPSTDTQYF.

This chain links TRBV7-8 with TRBJ2-5; possible D gene TRBD2, 6 bases. V gave up 5 bases and J gave up 1 base, with 11 bases separating them. Germline CDR1 and CDR2: SGHVS and FQNEAQ. The CDR3 length is 14 residues. The CDR3 DNA reads as TGTGCCAGCAGCCCCGAGGGACTCCAAGAGACCCAGTACTTC. It codes for CASSPEGLQETQYF.

This clonotype was counted ten times or more. This chain joins TRBV27 and TRBJ1-6, with D maybe TRBD1 (5 bases). Trimming stripped 7 bases from V and 6 bases from J, with 10 bases between. The CDR3 has 13 amino acids. Per the germline V gene, CDR1 is MNHEY and CDR2 is SMNVEV (reference sequence). CDR3 sequence (DNA): TGTGCCAGCAAGGGACCGATTAATTCACCCCTCCACTTT. Protein product: CASKGPINSPLHF.

The chain employs TRBV27 and TRBJ1-5; perhaps TRBD1 as D (6 bases). From germline, CDR1 is MNHEY and CDR2 SMNVEV (reference sequence). V gave up 0 bases and J gave up 5 bases, with 20 bases separating them. CDR3 length: 18 residues. DNA for the CDR3: TGTGCCAGCAGTTTATCTCATCCAACGGCAGGGGCAGATCAGCCCCAGCATTTT. As protein: CASSLSHPTAGADQPQHF.